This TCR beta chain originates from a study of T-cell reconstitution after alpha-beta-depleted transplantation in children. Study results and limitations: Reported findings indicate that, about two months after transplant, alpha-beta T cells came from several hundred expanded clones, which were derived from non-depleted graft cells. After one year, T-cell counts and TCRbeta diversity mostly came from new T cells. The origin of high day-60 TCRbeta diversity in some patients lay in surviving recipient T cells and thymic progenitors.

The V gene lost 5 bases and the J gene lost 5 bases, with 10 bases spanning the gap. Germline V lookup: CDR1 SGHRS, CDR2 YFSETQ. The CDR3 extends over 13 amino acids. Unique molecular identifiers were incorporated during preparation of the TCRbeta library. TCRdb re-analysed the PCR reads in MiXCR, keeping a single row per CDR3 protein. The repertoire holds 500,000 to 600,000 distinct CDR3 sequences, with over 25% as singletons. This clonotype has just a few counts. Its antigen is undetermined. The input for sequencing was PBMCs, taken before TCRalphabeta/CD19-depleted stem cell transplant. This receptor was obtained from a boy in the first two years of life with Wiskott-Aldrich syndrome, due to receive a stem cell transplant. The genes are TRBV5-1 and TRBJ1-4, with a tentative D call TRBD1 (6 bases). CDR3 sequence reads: CASRQGPNEKLFF. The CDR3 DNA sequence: TGCGCCAGCAGACAGGGCCCCAATGAAAAACTGTTTTTT.